Listed below are T cell receptor beta chains from one sample, sequenced in a study of neoadjuvant anti-PD-1 for oral cavity cancer. Libraries were prepared by immunoSEQ multiplex PCR; TCRdb keeps only in-frame clonotypes and omits some of them. The data hold 14,000 or so clones, with approximately 74% observed a single time. The sample consisted of PBMCs, taken after nivolumab (anti-PD-1) treatment. The receptor source for this set is a person between 40 and 85 years old with oral cavity squamous cell carcinoma. Each CDR3 is given without its conserved first and last residue. Clone size is given for some rows only: seen once, a few or many times, or a class if the clone is expanded.

V: TRBV7-9; length: 12; size: .; J: TRBJ1-4; CDR3: ASSLTGGNEKLF
V: TRBV4-1; length: 13; size: .; J: TRBJ2-3; CDR3: ASSQGRDSTDTQY
V: TRBV29-1; length: 9; size: .; J: TRBJ2-1; CDR3: SAVEGIEQF
V: TRBV7-2; length: 11; size: .; J: TRBJ2-5; CDR3: ASCLAAQETQY
V: TRBV2; length: 10; size: few; J: TRBJ2-3; CDR3: ASRVSTDTQY
V: TRBV5-1; length: 13; size: .; J: TRBJ2-3; CDR3: ASSYRDYSTDTQY
V: TRBV6-5; length: 14; size: .; J: TRBJ2-7; CDR3: ASSLTGTGSIYEQY
V: TRBV2; length: 15; size: few; J: TRBJ2-2; CDR3: ASRLIDSGRPTGELF
V: TRBV5-1; length: 11; size: .; J: TRBJ2-7; CDR3: ASSRDTIYEQY
V: TRBV20-1; length: 9; size: .; J: TRBJ1-2; CDR3: SARAGDGYT
V: TRBV30; length: 12; size: few; J: TRBJ2-5; CDR3: AWSVGDTQETQY
V: TRBV20-1; length: 8; size: .; J: TRBJ2-7; CDR3: SARENEQY
V: TRBV7-2; length: 12; size: few; J: TRBJ2-2; CDR3: ASSRDVNTGELF
V: TRBV10-1; length: 13; size: .; J: TRBJ2-5; CDR3: ASSENLRGQETQY
V: TRBV30; length: 14; size: .; J: TRBJ1-2; CDR3: AWSVWSGLSSPGYT
V: TRBV9; length: 14; size: .; J: TRBJ2-3; CDR3: ASSEPGLAALDTQY
V: TRBV2; length: 14; size: .; J: TRBJ2-3; CDR3: ASKSQGPHSTDTQY
V: TRBV10-3; length: 11; size: .; J: TRBJ2-7; CDR3: AISGTGSYEQY
V: TRBV5-4; length: 12; size: .; J: TRBJ1-1; CDR3: ASSLGGGRTEAF
V: TRBV20-1; length: 8; size: .; J: TRBJ2-5; CDR3: SATEETQY
V: TRBV7-3; length: 15; size: medium-sized; J: TRBJ2-6; CDR3: ASSLNLWDSGANVLT
V: TRBV28; length: 13; size: .; J: TRBJ2-1; CDR3: ASSLTSGAYNEQF
V: TRBV9; length: 11; size: .; J: TRBJ1-1; CDR3: ASSVGTNTEAF
V: TRBV18; length: 11; size: few; J: TRBJ2-2; CDR3: ASSPTTTGELF
V: TRBV19; length: 9; size: once; J: TRBJ2-1; CDR3: ASRGYNEQF
V: TRBV5-1; length: 12; size: .; J: TRBJ2-5; CDR3: ASSLETGVETQY
V: TRBV6-1; length: 15; size: .; J: TRBJ1-5; CDR3: ASSGTHGQGGNQPQH
V: TRBV4-1; length: 13; size: .; J: TRBJ2-1; CDR3: ASSASGEVYNEQF
V: TRBV2; length: 13; size: few; J: TRBJ2-3; CDR3: ASSEGGGSTDTQY